Below, 25 T cell receptor beta chains from the same sample are listed, as sequenced in a study of response to subunit inactivated influenza vaccine. TCRdb re-analysed the RT-PCR reads in MiXCR, keeping a single row per CDR3 protein. Of fewer than 600,000 distinct CDR3 sequences listed, roughly 7.9% are singletons. The sequencing here drew on PBMCs from blood, taken around 2 years after vaccination. The receptor set was obtained from a man aged 50 to 69 who received an inactivated influenza vaccine.

V and J are TRBV3-1 and TRBJ2-7; the D is unclear. Germline loops: CDR1 LGHDT, CDR2 YNNKEL (reference sequence). Trimming cost V 1 base and J 5 bases, with 12 bases left between them. The CDR3 loop spans 14 amino acids. The CDR3 sequence: CASSQGWGFDEQYF. The CDR3, as DNA: TGTGCCAGCAGCCAAGGTTGGGGTTTCGACGAGCAGTACTTC.

The chain carries TRBV5-8 and TRBJ1-1; no definite D call. The V gene's germline CDR1 is SGHTS and CDR2 YDEGEE. This CDR3 is built from 11 residues. Trimming took off 5 bases at V and 8 bases at J, with 10 bases between the two ends. CDR3 DNA sequence: TGTGCCAGCAGACCTGCAGCCGAAGCTTTCTTT. Protein product: CASRPAAEAFF. The variable domain in full, with the rest retrieved from reference TRBV5-8 and TRBJ1-1, is EAGVTQSPTHLIKTRGQQATLRCSPISGHTSVYWYQQALGLGLQFLLWYDEGEERNRGNFPPRFSGRQFPNYSSELNVNALELEDSALYLCASRPAAEAFFGQGTRLTVV.

This clonotype was counted ten times or more. The chain links TRBV12-3 or TRBV12-4 to TRBJ2-3; TRBD2 matches 7 bases. CDR3 length: 17 residues. V lost 5 bases, J lost 0 bases, and 11 bases stayed unmatched. The CDR3 nucleotides read TGTGCCAGCAGTCCCTCAACCGGGACTACCAGCACAGATACGCAGTATTTT. Translation: CASSPSTGTTSTDTQYF.

This clonotype turned up a few times. The chain has TRBV10-3 and TRBJ1-6, with TRBD1 identical over 9 bases. The length of the CDR3 is 16 residues. Per the germline V gene, CDR1 is ENHRY and CDR2 is SYGVKD. V shed 3 bases and J 5 bases; nucleotides not matched to a gene: 5. Here the CDR3 DNA reads TGTGCCATCAGTGAAACCGGGACAGGGAATAATTCACCCCTCCACTTT. It encodes CAISETGTGNNSPLHF.

In its sample, this clonotype was seen a few times. This chain links TRBV9 with TRBJ1-2; D call uncertain. The V end was cut by 6 bases, the J end by 5 bases, with 14 bases between. Germline V CDR1 and CDR2: SGDLS, YYNGEE. The CDR3 runs 13 residues. The CDR3 DNA is TGTGCCAGCACCAAAGACGGGCTGTATGGCTACACCTTC. Amino acid sequence: CASTKDGLYGYTF. Variable domain in full (rest from reference TRBV9 and TRBJ1-2): DSGVTQTPKHLITATGQRVTLRCSPRSGDLSVYWYQQSLDQGLQFLIQYYNGEERAKGNILERFSAQQFPDLHSELNLSSLELGDSALYFCASTKDGLYGYTFGSGTRLTVV.

The rearrangement links TRBV10-3 to TRBJ1-2, with unresolved D. V lost 6 bases and J lost 3, with 11 bases in between. The germline V gene encodes CDR1 ENHRY and CDR2 SYGVKD. The length of the CDR3 is 13 residues. The CDR3 nucleotides read TGTGCCATCAGGGTCCGGGAGTACTATGGCTACACCTTC. Translating gives CAIRVREYYGYTF.

This clonotype was counted only a few times. The chain is built from TRBV5-1 and TRBJ2-7, with TRBD1 identical over 9 bases. The germline CDR1 and CDR2 sequences are SGHRS and YFSETQ. V was pared by 4 bases and J by 2 bases, with 13 bases of the junction left unmatched. The CDR3 covers 17 residues. CDR3 in DNA: TGCGCCAGCAGCATCACCGGGCTAGGACAGGGGACCTACGAGCAGTACTTC. Protein product: CASSITGLGQGTYEQYF.

This chain links TRBV18 with TRBJ2-6, with TRBD2 matching 11 bases. CDR3 length: 20 residues. CDR1 and CDR2 from the germline V gene are KGHSH and LQKENI. The V gene end was trimmed by 6 bases and the J gene end by 0 bases; junction bases not matched to a gene: 13. The CDR3 reads CASSSSLAGGLSSGANVLTF. For the CDR3, the DNA is TGTGCCAGCTCTTCGAGTCTAGCGGGAGGCCTGAGCTCTGGGGCCAACGTCCTGACTTTC.

The chain couples TRBV20-1 to TRBJ2-1, with a possible D match to TRBD2 (5 bases). Between the trimmed V and J ends, which lost 0 bases and 5 bases, there was a span of 14 bases. This CDR3 contains 15 residues. CDR1 is DFQATT and CDR2 is SNEGSKA in the germline V gene (reference sequence). The CDR3 nucleotides read TGCAGTGCTAGAGAGGGTGGGAGTCACAACAATGAGCAGTTCTTC. Protein sequence: CSAREGGSHNNEQFF.

The V gene is TRBV3-1, the J gene TRBJ2-5; the D is unclear. The CDR3 is 13 residues long. V dropped 5 bases and J dropped 5 bases, with 12 bases sitting between them. Germline V gene data show CDR1 as LGHDT and CDR2 as YNNKEL (reference sequence). DNA of the CDR3: TGTGCCAGCAGCGCCGTGGGGTGCGAGACCCAGTACTTC. It yields the protein CASSAVGCETQYF.

This clonotype was seen a few times. The chain uses TRBV6-1 and TRBJ2-7; 11 bases agree with TRBD1. This CDR3 is built from 15 residues. Unmatched junction bases numbered 9, after V lost 6 bases and J lost 5 bases. Germline CDR1 is MNHNS and CDR2 is SASEGT. The CDR3 nucleotides are TGTGCCAGCAGCGGTCAGAGGACAGGGGGCAACGAGCAGTACTTC. It is translated as CASSGQRTGGNEQYF.

This clonotype was counted many times. J is TRBJ2-3 and V is TRBV23-1, with 13 bases matching TRBD2. TRBV23-1 counts as an open reading frame of uncertain function. V trimming: 2 bases; J trimming: 3 bases; junction bases outside the gene matches: 11. The CDR3 runs to 19 residues. The CDR3 sequence: CASSQPPGTSGKGTDTQYF. In DNA form, the CDR3 reads TGCGCCAGCAGTCAACCTCCCGGGACTAGCGGGAAGGGGACAGATACGCAGTATTTT.

This clonotype was seen a few times. CDR3 coding DNA: TGCGCCAGCAGCTTGGCGGTTAGCGGGGGTGTGGGGGAGCAGTACTTC. Protein: CASSLAVSGGVGEQYF. The chain has TRBV5-1 and TRBJ2-7; 9 bases align to TRBD2. Trimming cost V 0 bases and J 7 bases; bases outside gene matches: 11. Per germline, CDR1 SGHRS and CDR2 YFSETQ. The CDR3 is 16 residues long.

In this sample, this clonotype turned up many times. The V and J genes are TRBV4-1 and TRBJ2-2; weak D call: TRBD2 (5 bases). Per germline, CDR1 MGHRA and CDR2 YSYEKL. Trimming took off 3 bases at V and 1 base at J, with 15 bases between the two ends. This CDR3 has 17 residues. CDR3 residues: CASSHALRRKNTGELFF. The CDR3 DNA sequence: TGCGCCAGCAGCCATGCTTTGAGGAGGAAGAACACCGGGGAGCTGTTTTTT.

The table lists this clonotype with many counts. The chain recombines TRBV27 with TRBJ2-7; TRBD2 matches at 10 bases. CDR1 is MNHEY, CDR2 SMNVEV, per germline (reference sequence). V trimming: 6 bases; J trimming: 0 bases; junction bases outside the gene matches: 11. The CDR3 covers 17 residues. CDR3 nucleotide sequence: TGTGCCAGCAGGCGAACCCTAGCGGGAGCTTACTCCTACGAGCAGTACTTC. It specifies CASRRTLAGAYSYEQYF.

This chain links TRBV25-1 with TRBJ2-7, with a tentative D call TRBD1 (6 bases). Germline CDR1 is MGHDK and CDR2 is SYGVNS. The V and J ends lost 6 bases and 6 bases respectively, with 15 bases between them. The CDR3 contains 13 residues. In nucleotides, the CDR3 is TGTGCCAGCAGACCGGGGACAAGGGGCGAGCAGTACTTC. It specifies CASRPGTRGEQYF.

V and J are TRBV5-6 and TRBJ2-5; D is possibly TRBD2 (7 bases). CDR1 and CDR2 from the germline V gene are SGHDT and YYEEEE. The CDR3 is made up of 15 amino acids. V shed 1 base and J shed 5 bases, with 15 bases lying between them. The CDR3 DNA reads TGTGCCAGCAGCTTGTGGGGGGGCGCATCGGAGACCCAGTACTTC. It specifies CASSLWGGASETQYF.

The chain has TRBV4-2 and TRBJ2-1, with 11 bases that match TRBD2. V shed 0 bases, J shed 6 bases, and the junction held 10 bases outside the gene matches. The germline V gene encodes CDR1 LGHNA and CDR2 YNFKEQ. The CDR3 sequence is 18 residues long. The DNA of the CDR3 is TGTGCCAGCAGCCAAGATCTGGCTAGCGGGGGGCGGGGCAATGAGCAGTTCTTC. Amino acid sequence: CASSQDLASGGRGNEQFF.

This clonotype was counted ten times or more. The V and J genes are TRBV5-1 and TRBJ2-7; possibly TRBD2 for D (6 bases). This CDR3 contains 15 residues. Trimming cost V 2 bases and J 7 bases, with 19 bases left between them. The germline gives CDR1 SGHRS, CDR2 YFSETQ. CDR3 coding DNA: TGCGCCAGCAGCTTAGGACCCGGGACCGCGGGAGAGCAGTACTTC. Protein sequence: CASSLGPGTAGEQYF.

This clonotype turned up a few times. This chain uses TRBV29-1 with TRBJ1-2, with D possibly TRBD1 on 5 matching bases. V was shortened by 1 base and J by 3 bases, with 21 bases between the two germline ends. The CDR3 is 17 residues long. Germline values: CDR1 SQVTM, CDR2 ANQGSEA. The CDR3 nucleotides read TGCAGCGTTGAAGGGCTCTCCCACCCAGGGAGCTACTATGGCTACACCTTC. Its protein product is CSVEGLSHPGSYYGYTF. The whole variable domain, filled in from reference TRBV29-1 and TRBJ1-2, reads SAVISQKPSRDICQRGTSLTIQCQVDSQVTMMFWYRQQPGQSLTLIATANQGSEATYESGFVIDKFPISRPNLTFSTLTVSNMSPEDSSIYLCSVEGLSHPGSYYGYTFGSGTRLTVV.

This clonotype was seen ten or more times. This chain connects TRBV25-1 to TRBJ1-6, with TRBD1 matching 7 bases. The CDR3 contains 17 residues. CDR1 MGHDK and CDR2 SYGVNS come from the germline V gene. The V segment lost 1 base and the J segment 6 bases; nucleotides outside the gene matches: 9. The CDR3 is CASSEFDRAGGNSPLHF. For the CDR3, the DNA is TGTGCCAGCAGTGAATTCGACAGGGCCGGAGGTAATTCACCCCTCCACTTT.

This chain links TRBV12-3 or TRBV12-4 with TRBJ2-7; 8 bases match TRBD1. Trimming cost V 8 bases and J 4 bases; bases outside gene matches: 10. The CDR3 has 14 amino acids. As DNA, the CDR3 is TGTGCCAGCCCACGTAGGCAGGGGGCTTACGAGCAGTACTTC. Its translation is CASPRRQGAYEQYF.

This chain connects TRBV5-1 to TRBJ1-2; 9 positions agree with TRBD1. The CDR3 extends over 15 amino acids. In germline, CDR1 is SGHRS, CDR2 YFSETQ. The V and J ends lost 6 bases and 6 bases, in that order; junction bases with no gene match: 12. This chain's CDR3 is CASTSPDRGVDGYTF. In DNA form, the CDR3 reads TGCGCCAGCACTTCTCCGGACAGGGGTGTGGATGGCTACACCTTC.

This sequence joins TRBV20-1 and TRBJ2-2, with 10 bases matching TRBD2. The germline V gene has CDR1 DFQATT and CDR2 SNEGSKA (reference sequence). The J segment lost 3 bases and the V segment lost 5 bases, leaving 3 bases of the junction unmatched. There are 14 residues in the CDR3. CDR3 nucleotides: TGCAGTGCTTATAGCGGGAGGCACACCGGGGAGCTGTTTTTT. Protein sequence: CSAYSGRHTGELFF.

This clonotype has at least ten counts. CDR3 DNA: TGTGCCAGCTCTGGTTGGACCTGGGATGGCTACACCTTC. Its protein product is CASSGWTWDGYTF. V is TRBV6-2 or TRBV6-3 and J is TRBJ1-2; no firm D call. This CDR3 is built from 13 residues. Germline lookup yields CDR1 MNHEY and CDR2 SVGEGT. V was shortened by 8 bases and J by 6 bases, with 16 bases between the two germline ends.